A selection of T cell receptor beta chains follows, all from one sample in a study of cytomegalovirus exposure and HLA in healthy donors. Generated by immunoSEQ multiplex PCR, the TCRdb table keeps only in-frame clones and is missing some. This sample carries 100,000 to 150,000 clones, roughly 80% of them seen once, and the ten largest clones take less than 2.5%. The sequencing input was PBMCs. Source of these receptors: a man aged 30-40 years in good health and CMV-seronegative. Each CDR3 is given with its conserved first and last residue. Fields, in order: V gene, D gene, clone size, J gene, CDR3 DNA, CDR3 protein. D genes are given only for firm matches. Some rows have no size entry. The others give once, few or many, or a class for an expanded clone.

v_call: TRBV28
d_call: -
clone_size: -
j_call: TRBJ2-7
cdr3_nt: TGTGCCAGCAGTACACAGGGACCCTACGAGCAGTACTTC
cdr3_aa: CASSTQGPYEQYF

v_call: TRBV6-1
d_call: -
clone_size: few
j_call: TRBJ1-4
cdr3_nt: TGTGCCAGCAGTGAGGGGAGCAGAACTAATGAAAAACTGTTTTTT
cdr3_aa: CASSEGSRTNEKLFF

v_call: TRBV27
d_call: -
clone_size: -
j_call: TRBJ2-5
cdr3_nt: TGTGCCAGCAGTTTAAGGTACGGGGTCTCCCAAGAGACCCAGTACTTC
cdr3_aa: CASSLRYGVSQETQYF

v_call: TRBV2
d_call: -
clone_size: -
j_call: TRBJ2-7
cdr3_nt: TGTGCCAGCAGTGAAGTGGACATTCTGGACGAGCAGTACTTC
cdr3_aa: CASSEVDILDEQYF

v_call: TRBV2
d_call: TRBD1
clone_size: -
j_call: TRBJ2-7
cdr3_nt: TGTGCCAGCAGCAGACAGGGCGGCTACGAGCAGTACTTC
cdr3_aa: CASSRQGGYEQYF

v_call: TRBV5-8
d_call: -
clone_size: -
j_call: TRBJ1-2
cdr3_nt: TGTGCCAGCAGCTGGACTAGCTATGGCTACACCTTC
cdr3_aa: CASSWTSYGYTF

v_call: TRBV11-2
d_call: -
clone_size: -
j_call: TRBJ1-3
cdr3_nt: TGTGCCAGCAGCTTAACAGGGCCTGGAAACACCATATATTTT
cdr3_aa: CASSLTGPGNTIYF

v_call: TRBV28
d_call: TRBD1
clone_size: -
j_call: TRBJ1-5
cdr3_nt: TGTGCCAGCAGTTTAAGTCCCCTAGAGACAGGGAAGAATCAGCCCCAGCATTTT
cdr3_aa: CASSLSPLETGKNQPQHF

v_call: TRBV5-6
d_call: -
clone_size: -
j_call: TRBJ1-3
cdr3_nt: TGTGCCAGCAGCTTGGTTCGACAGACTGGAAACACCATATATTTT
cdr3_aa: CASSLVRQTGNTIYF

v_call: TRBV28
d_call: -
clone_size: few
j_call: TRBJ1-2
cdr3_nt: TGTGCCAGCAGTTTATTTTCCCCAGGAGGCTACACCTTC
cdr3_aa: CASSLFSPGGYTF

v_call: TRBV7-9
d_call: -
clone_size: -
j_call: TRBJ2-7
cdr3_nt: TGTTCCAGCAGCCTTCGCGATGAGCAGTACTTC
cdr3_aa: CSSSLRDEQYF

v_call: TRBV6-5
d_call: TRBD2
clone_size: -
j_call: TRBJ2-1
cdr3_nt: TGTGCCAGCAGTTATCCTGGCGGGGGGACCTACAATGAGCAGTTCTTC
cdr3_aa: CASSYPGGGTYNEQFF

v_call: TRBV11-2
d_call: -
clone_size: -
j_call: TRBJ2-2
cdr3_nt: TGTGCCAGCAGCCAAATCGGGACACCGACCGGGGAGCTGTTTTTT
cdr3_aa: CASSQIGTPTGELFF

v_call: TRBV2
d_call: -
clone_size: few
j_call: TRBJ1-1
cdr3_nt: TGTGCCAGCAGTGTTGGGGAGCTGAACACTGAAGCTTTCTTT
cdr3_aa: CASSVGELNTEAFF

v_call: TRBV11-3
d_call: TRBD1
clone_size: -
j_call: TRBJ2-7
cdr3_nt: TGTGCCAGCAGCGCGCGGACAGGGGTAGACGAGCAGTACTTC
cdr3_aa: CASSARTGVDEQYF

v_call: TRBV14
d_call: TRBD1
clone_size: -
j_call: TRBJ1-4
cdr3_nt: TGTGCCAGCAGCCGCGGGACAGGGGGGAAACTGTTTTTT
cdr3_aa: CASSRGTGGKLFF

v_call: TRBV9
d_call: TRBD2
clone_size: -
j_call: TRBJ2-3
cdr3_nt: TGTGCCAGCAGCTTTGGGCCAGCGGGGGATACGCAGTATTTT
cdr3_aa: CASSFGPAGDTQYF

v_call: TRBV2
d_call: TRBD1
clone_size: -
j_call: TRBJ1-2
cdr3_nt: TGTGCCAGCAGGGGGACAGGGGGTAACTATGGCTACACCTTC
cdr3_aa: CASRGTGGNYGYTF

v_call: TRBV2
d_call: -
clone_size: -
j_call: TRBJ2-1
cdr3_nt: TGTGCCAGCAGTGAAATGTTGTCCGAGGTAATCCCCTACAATGAGCAGTTCTTC
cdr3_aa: CASSEMLSEVIPYNEQFF

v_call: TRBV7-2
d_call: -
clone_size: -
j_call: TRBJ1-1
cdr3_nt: TGTGCCAGCAGCTTCCAGGGAGGAGGAACTGAAGCTTTCTTT
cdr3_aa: CASSFQGGGTEAFF

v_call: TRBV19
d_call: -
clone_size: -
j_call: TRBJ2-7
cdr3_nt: TGTGCCAGTAGTATCAGGCTCTTCTACGAGCAGTACTTC
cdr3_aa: CASSIRLFYEQYF

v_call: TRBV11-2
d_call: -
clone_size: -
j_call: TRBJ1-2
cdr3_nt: TGTGCCAGCAGCTTACGATCCCCCTCAGGGGTAAATGGCTACACCTTC
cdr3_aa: CASSLRSPSGVNGYTF

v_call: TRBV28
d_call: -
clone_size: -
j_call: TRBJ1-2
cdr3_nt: TGTGCCAGCAGCTTAACATTGACATCCCATGGCTACACCTTC
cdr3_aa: CASSLTLTSHGYTF

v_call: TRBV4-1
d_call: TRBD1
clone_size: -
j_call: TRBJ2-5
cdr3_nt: TGCGCCAGCAGATTTTCCGGGACAGCACAAGAGACCCAGTACTTC
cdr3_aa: CASRFSGTAQETQYF

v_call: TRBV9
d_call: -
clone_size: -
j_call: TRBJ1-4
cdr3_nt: TGTGCCAGCAGCATCAATACAGGGAGAGATAACGAAAAACTGTTTTTT
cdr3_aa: CASSINTGRDNEKLFF

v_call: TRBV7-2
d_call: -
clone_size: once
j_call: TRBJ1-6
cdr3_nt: TGTGCCAGCAGCTTAGCCCAGGGGCATTCACCCCTCCACTTT
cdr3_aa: CASSLAQGHSPLHF

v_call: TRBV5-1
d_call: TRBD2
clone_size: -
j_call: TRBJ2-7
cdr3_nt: TGCGCCAGCAGCTTGCTCCCGTTGGGCGGGGGAAGCTACGAGCAGTACTTC
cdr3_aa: CASSLLPLGGGSYEQYF

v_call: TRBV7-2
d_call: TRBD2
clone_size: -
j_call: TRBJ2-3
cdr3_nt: TGTGCCAGCAGCTTAAGCGCAGCGGGGGGGAACACAGATACGCAGTATTTT
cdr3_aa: CASSLSAAGGNTDTQYF

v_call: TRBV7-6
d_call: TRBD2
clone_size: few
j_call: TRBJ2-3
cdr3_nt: TGTGCCAGCAGCTTAGCTCCCCAGCGGGGGGGTCGGAGCACAGATACGCAGTATTTT
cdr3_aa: CASSLAPQRGGRSTDTQYF

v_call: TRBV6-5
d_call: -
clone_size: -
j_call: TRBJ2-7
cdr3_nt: TGTGCCAGCAGTTACCCAGGGGCCTACGAGCAGTACTTC
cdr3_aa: CASSYPGAYEQYF

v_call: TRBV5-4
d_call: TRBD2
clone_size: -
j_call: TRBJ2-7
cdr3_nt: TGTGCCAGCAGCTCCGGGGGGTTGGAGCAGTACTTC
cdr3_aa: CASSSGGLEQYF

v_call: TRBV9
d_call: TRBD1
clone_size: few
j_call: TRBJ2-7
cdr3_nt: TGTGCCAGCAGCCTAACCGGGACAGGGGACTACGAGCAGTACTTC
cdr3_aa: CASSLTGTGDYEQYF

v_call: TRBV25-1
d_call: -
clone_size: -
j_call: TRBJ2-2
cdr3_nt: TGTGCCAGCAGTGAAAGTCCGGGAGTCAACACCGGGGAGCTGTTTTTT
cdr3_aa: CASSESPGVNTGELFF

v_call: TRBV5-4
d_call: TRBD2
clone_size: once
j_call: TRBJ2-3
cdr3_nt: TGTGCCAGCAGTCCCCGGACTAGCGGGGGACGGAGCACAGATACGCAGTATTTT
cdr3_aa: CASSPRTSGGRSTDTQYF

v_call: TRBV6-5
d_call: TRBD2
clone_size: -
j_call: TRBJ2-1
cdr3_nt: TGTGCCAGCACTAGACTAGCGGGGGGCCGAAATGAGCAGTTCTTC
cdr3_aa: CASTRLAGGRNEQFF

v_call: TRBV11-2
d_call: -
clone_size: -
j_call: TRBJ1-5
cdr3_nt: TGTGCCAGCAGCTCCCGGGGGGGTCAGCCCCAGCATTTT
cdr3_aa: CASSSRGGQPQHF

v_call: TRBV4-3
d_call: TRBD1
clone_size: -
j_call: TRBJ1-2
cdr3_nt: TGCGCCAGCAGCCAAGACCGTACAGGGGGCGACGGCTACACCTTC
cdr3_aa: CASSQDRTGGDGYTF

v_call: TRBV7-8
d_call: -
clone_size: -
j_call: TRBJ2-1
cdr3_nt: TGTGCCAGCAGGCCTTTCACAGGGCCGGGTGAGCAGTTCTTC
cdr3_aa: CASRPFTGPGEQFF

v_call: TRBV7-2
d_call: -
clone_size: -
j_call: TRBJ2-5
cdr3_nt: TGTGCCAGCAGCTGGGGGACTCTCAAAGAGACCCAGTACTTC
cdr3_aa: CASSWGTLKETQYF

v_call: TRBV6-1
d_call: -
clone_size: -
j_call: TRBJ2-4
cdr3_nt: TGTGCCAGCAGTGAAGTGTCCCCGTGGAGCAGTCAGTACTTC
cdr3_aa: CASSEVSPWSSQYF

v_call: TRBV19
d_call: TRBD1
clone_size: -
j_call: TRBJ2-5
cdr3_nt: TGTGCCAGTAGTATCAGGACAGGGTCCATCCAAGAGACCCAGTACTTC
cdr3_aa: CASSIRTGSIQETQYF

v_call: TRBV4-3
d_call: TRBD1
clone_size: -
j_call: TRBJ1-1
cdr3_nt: TGCACCAGCAGCCCGGACAGGGCGGACACTGAAGCTTTCTTT
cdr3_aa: CTSSPDRADTEAFF

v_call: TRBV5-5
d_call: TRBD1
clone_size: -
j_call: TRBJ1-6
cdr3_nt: TGTGCCAGCAGCCGGGACAGGGGAACGTCACCCCTCCACTTT
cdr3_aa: CASSRDRGTSPLHF

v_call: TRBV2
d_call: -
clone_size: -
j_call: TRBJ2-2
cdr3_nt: TGTGCCAGCACTAGAGGTACCGGGGAGCTGTTTTTT
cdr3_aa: CASTRGTGELFF